This T cell receptor (beta chain) was documented in a study of shared clonotypes between healthy human individuals. Findings and limits, study-wide: Naive subsets generally had larger estimated richness than memory subsets. Clonotype sharing among donors likely depends on sequencing depth.

Sequencing was at deep level. Clones were sequenced by immunoSEQ multiplex PCR, and TCRdb holds only the in-frame ones, with some missing. This table has roughly 1,500,000 clones, approximately 98% appearing once. Germline V gives CDR1 LNHDA, CDR2 SQIVND (reference sequence). Trimming pared 2 bases from V and 0 bases from J, leaving 14 bases between. This CDR3 has 18 residues. With regard to this clone: What it binds is not known.

Both subsets, CD45RA+ naive and CD45RA-negative memory, were split from the CD4+ cells. This TCR derives from a man aged 30-40 years in good health. V and J are TRBV19 and TRBJ2-6, with D tentatively TRBD1 or TRBD2 (5 bases each). The material sequenced was naive CD4+ T cells sorted from blood. Subset reported: CD45RA+ positively selected. In DNA, the CDR3 is TGTGCCAGTAGTATATCCCCGGGACGGCTCTCTGGGGCCAACGTCCTGACTTTC. Residues: CASSISPGRLSGANVLTF.